What follows are 18 T cell receptor beta chains derived from one specimen sequenced in a study. Treg sorting used a CD4+CD25+CD127-/low gate. TCRdb itself ran the 5' RACE reads through MiXCR, one entry per CDR3 protein. The repertoire includes roughly 11,000 distinct CDR3 sequences, around 28% of them detected once, and more than 2.5% sits in the top ten. The sample comprised Tregs sorted from a lymph node. The receptor set was obtained from a female donor with breast cancer.

This clonotype showed up many times. V gene TRBV6-5 combines with J gene TRBJ2-7; no clear D gene. The V end was cut by 0 bases, the J end by 0 bases, with 6 bases between. Germline V gene data show CDR1 as MNHEY and CDR2 as SVGAGI. The CDR3 has 14 amino acids. CDR3 amino acids: CASSYSTYSYEQYF. The CDR3 coding sequence is TGTGCCAGCAGTTACTCTACGTACTCCTACGAGCAGTACTTC.

This clonotype has ten or more counts. The chain has TRBV7-3 and TRBJ2-1; TRBD2 aligns across 10 bases. Unmatched junction bases numbered 3, after V lost 0 bases and J lost 7 bases. Germline assignment: CDR1 SGHTA and CDR2 FQGTGA. This CDR3 has 15 residues. The CDR3 reads CASSLTSGRRNEQFF. The CDR3 nucleotides are TGTGCCAGCAGCTTAACTAGCGGGAGGAGGAATGAGCAGTTCTTC.

Notes on this clonotype: This clone may be a read error of a much larger clone one base away. The chain carries TRBV5-1 and TRBJ2-2; D perhaps matches TRBD2 (6 bases). The germline V gene has CDR1 SGHRS and CDR2 YFSETQ. The CDR3 loop spans 15 amino acids. Trimming stripped 1 base from V and 6 bases from J, with 13 bases between. The CDR3 DNA reads TGCGCCAGCAGCTTGACGAAGGGACTTTCCGGGGAGCTGTTTTTT. This sequence encodes CASSLTKGLSGELFF.

This clonotype is categorized as medium-sized. J is TRBJ2-3 and V is TRBV7-6, with D perhaps TRBD1 or TRBD2 (5 bases each). CDR1 is SGHVS, CDR2 FNYEAQ, per germline. V dropped 6 bases and J dropped 8 bases, with 12 bases sitting between them. This CDR3 has 12 amino acids. DNA for the CDR3: TGTGCCAGCAGTCAACCGGGGCCTACGCAGTATTTT. This sequence encodes CASSQPGPTQYF. The full variable domain, in which reference TRBV7-6 and TRBJ2-3 provide the parts outside the CDR3, is GAGVSQSPRYKVTKRGQDVALRCDPISGHVSLYWYRQALGQGPEFLTYFNYEAQQDKSGLPNDRFSAERPEGSISTLTIQRTEQRDSAMYRCASSQPGPTQYFGPGTRLTVL.

Remarks on this clonotype: One end of the junction is discordant with germline, which a read error may explain. The gene calls are TRBV9 and TRBJ1-1; D call uncertain. The CDR3 has 13 residues. CDR1 SGDLS and CDR2 YYNGEE come from the germline V gene. CDR3 nucleotide sequence: TGTGCCAGCAGCAGGGTTGGTTACACTGAAGCCTTCTTT. Its protein product is CASSRVGYTEAFF.

This clonotype came up many times. The chain joins TRBV7-6 to TRBJ2-1, with a possible D match to TRBD2 (7 bases). V was clipped by 7 bases and J by 4 bases, with 20 bases between them. From germline, CDR1 is SGHVS and CDR2 FNYEAQ. There are 16 residues in the CDR3. CDR3 sequence: CASTLLGGGAYNEQFF. As DNA, the CDR3 is TGTGCCAGCACTCTACTGGGGGGGGGCGCGTACAATGAGCAGTTCTTC.

Within the sample, this clonotype is medium-sized. The rearrangement links TRBV6-5 to TRBJ2-7; 9 bases are shared with TRBD1. The CDR3 spans 14 residues. Trimming took 5 bases from V and 7 from J; bases not matched to a gene: 9. Germline V CDR1 and CDR2: MNHEY, SVGAGI. The CDR3 spells CASSPRTGVREQYF. The DNA of the CDR3 is TGTGCCAGCAGTCCTAGGACAGGGGTGAGAGAGCAGTACTTC.

This clonotype has at least ten counts. V gene TRBV5-1 combines with J gene TRBJ2-1, with TRBD1 identical over 7 bases. The ends lost 2 bases at V and 3 bases at J; junction bases unmatched: 11. CDR1 and CDR2 from the germline V gene are SGHRS and YFSETQ. The CDR3 spans 17 residues. CDR3 sequence: CASSFFSTGLSYNEQFF. The CDR3 DNA reads TGCGCCAGCAGCTTTTTCTCGACAGGGCTGAGCTACAATGAGCAGTTCTTC.

In its sample, this clonotype ranks as medium-sized. The chain couples TRBV16 to TRBJ1-2; D might be TRBD1 (5 bases). With 6 bases removed from V and 5 bases from J, the gap between germline ends came to 16 bases. The CDR3 has 14 residues. CDR1 and CDR2 from the germline V gene are KGHSY and FQNENV. CDR3 protein: CASSPTDGGYGYTF. The CDR3 DNA is TGTGCCAGCAGTCCGACTGATGGGGGGTATGGCTACACCTTC.

This clonotype has a count of ten or more. The chain is built from TRBV7-2 and TRBJ2-1, with TRBD2 identical over 12 bases. CDR1 is SGHTA and CDR2 is FQGNSA in the germline V gene. The CDR3 covers 17 residues. Unmatched junction bases numbered 10, after V lost 5 bases and J lost 5 bases. The CDR3 here is CASSRPSSGRGNNEQFF. In DNA form, the CDR3 reads TGTGCCAGCAGCCGACCATCTAGCGGGAGGGGCAACAATGAGCAGTTCTTC.

This clonotype was observed at least ten times. The genes are TRBV20-1 and TRBJ1-2; D might be TRBD1 (5 bases). This CDR3 has 13 amino acids. V shed 5 bases and J shed 4 bases, with 14 bases lying between them. Germline CDR1 and CDR2: DFQATT and SNEGSKA (reference sequence). The CDR3, as DNA: TGCAGTGCTGCTATAGGCGGGGGCTATGGCTACACCTTC. This codes for CSAAIGGGYGYTF.

In this sample, this clonotype turned up many times. The chain combines TRBV11-2 with TRBJ2-3, with 11 bases lining up with TRBD2. The V gene end was trimmed by 1 base and the J gene end by 5 bases; junction bases not matched to a gene: 2. CDR3 length equals 15 residues. CDR1 and CDR2 (germline): SGHAT, FQNNGV. CDR3 coding DNA: TGTGCCAGCAGCTTAGTGACTAGCGGGATAGATACGCAGTATTTT. Its translation is CASSLVTSGIDTQYF.

There are many counts of this clonotype. The V and J genes are TRBV25-1 and TRBJ2-3, with 9 bases fitting TRBD1. V lost 6 bases, J lost 3 bases, and 4 bases stayed unmatched. CDR1 is MGHDK, CDR2 SYGVNS, per germline. CDR3 size: 14 residues. The CDR3: CASSRDRATDTQYF. The CDR3 DNA reads TGTGCCAGCAGCCGGGACAGGGCGACAGATACGCAGTATTTT.

This clonotype appeared a few times. The chain recombines TRBV24-1 with TRBJ1-1; D is undetermined. V dropped 0 bases and J dropped 4 bases, with 2 bases sitting between them. The CDR3 sequence is 12 residues long. The germline V gene has CDR1 KGHDR and CDR2 SFDVKD. CDR3 nucleotides: TGTGCCACCAGTGATTTGGGCACTGAAGCTTTCTTT. It specifies CATSDLGTEAFF.

Concerning this clonotype itself: This may arise from a read error, as a much more abundant clone is one base away. V usage is TRBV20-1 and J usage is TRBJ2-7; D gene unclear. In germline, CDR1 is DFQATT, CDR2 SNEGSKA (reference sequence). The CDR3 extends over 13 amino acids. V was cut by 5 bases and J by 3 bases, with 14 bases left in between. CDR3 bases: TGCAGTGCTGCCTGTAGTGCTAGCTACGAGCAGTACTTC. Protein product: CSAACSASYEQYF.

J is TRBJ1-1 and V is TRBV7-6; maybe TRBD1 (5 bases). Germline V gives CDR1 SGHVS, CDR2 FNYEAQ. CDR3 length: 13 residues. V was trimmed by 4 bases and J by 5 bases, leaving 11 bases between them. DNA for the CDR3: TGTGCCAGCAGCTACACATGGGGGACTGAAGCTTTCTTT. It codes for CASSYTWGTEAFF.

In this sample, this clonotype turned up many times. The chain combines TRBV9 with TRBJ1-1; 7 bases map to TRBD1. The CDR3 runs to 15 residues. J was trimmed by 5 bases and V by 2 bases; bases with no gene match: 9. CDR1 is SGDLS, CDR2 YYNGEE, per germline. In DNA form, the CDR3 reads TGTGCCAGCAGCGTCCAGGGGGGATCGGGGACTGAAGCTTTCTTT. Translating it yields CASSVQGGSGTEAFF.

In this sample, this clonotype turned up many times. The rearrangement links TRBV15 to TRBJ1-2; tentative D call: TRBD1 (6 bases). The CDR3 covers 15 residues. Per germline, CDR1 LNHNV and CDR2 YYDKDF (reference sequence). The V end lost 1 base, the J end lost 2 bases, and 11 bases lay between the germline ends. The CDR3 region is CATSRGPGANYGYTF. The CDR3 DNA reads TGTGCCACCAGCAGAGGGCCGGGGGCGAACTATGGCTACACCTTC.